This paragraph covers one T cell receptor (beta chain) sequence. TCRdb's table, derived via immunoSEQ multiplex PCR, lists solely in-frame clones and lacks some. The table records 150,000 or so clones, 80% to 95% of them present only once. This sample is part of a study of blood T cell repertoires in COVID-19. The overall study: COVID-19 samples, acute and convalescent, were from the United States, Italy and Spain.

Looked up from germline, CDR1 is SGDLS and CDR2 is YYNGEE. V lost 3 bases and J lost 3; bases outside the gene matches: 5. The length of the CDR3 is 16 residues. The material sequenced was peripheral blood. The receptor comes from a woman aged 45-59 years with acute or convalescent COVID-19. This rearrangement joins TRBV9 to TRBJ1-6; 8 nucleotides line up with TRBD1. CDR3 sequence reads: CASSGLQGDYNSPLHF. The DNA for the CDR3 is TGTGCCAGCAGCGGCCTACAGGGGGACTATAATTCACCCCTCCACTTT.